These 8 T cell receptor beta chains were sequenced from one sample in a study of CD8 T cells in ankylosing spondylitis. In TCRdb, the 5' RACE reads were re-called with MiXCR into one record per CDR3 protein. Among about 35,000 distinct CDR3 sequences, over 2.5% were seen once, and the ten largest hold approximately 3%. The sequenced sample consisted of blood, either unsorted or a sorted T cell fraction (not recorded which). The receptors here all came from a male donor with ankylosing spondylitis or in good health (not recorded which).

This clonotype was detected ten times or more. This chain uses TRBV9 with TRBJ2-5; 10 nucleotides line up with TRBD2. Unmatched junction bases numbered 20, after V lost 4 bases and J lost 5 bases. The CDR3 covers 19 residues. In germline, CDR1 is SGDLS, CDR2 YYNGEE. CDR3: CASSLTNAGLAPKGETQYF. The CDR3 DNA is TGTGCCAGCAGCCTCACCAATGCGGGACTAGCGCCAAAAGGGGAGACCCAGTACTTC.

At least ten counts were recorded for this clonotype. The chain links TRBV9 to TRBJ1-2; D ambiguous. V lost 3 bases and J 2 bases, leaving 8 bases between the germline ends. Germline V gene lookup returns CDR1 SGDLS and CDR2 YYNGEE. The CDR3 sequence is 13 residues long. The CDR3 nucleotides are TGTGCCAGCAGCGCTGGGATGAACTATGGCTACACCTTC. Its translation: CASSAGMNYGYTF.

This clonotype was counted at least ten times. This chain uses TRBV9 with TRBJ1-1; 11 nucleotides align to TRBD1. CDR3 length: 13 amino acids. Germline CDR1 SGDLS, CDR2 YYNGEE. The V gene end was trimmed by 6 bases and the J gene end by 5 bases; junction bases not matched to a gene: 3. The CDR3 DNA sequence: TGTGCCAGCAAAGGGACAGGGGGGACTGAAGCTTTCTTT. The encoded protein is CASKGTGGTEAFF.

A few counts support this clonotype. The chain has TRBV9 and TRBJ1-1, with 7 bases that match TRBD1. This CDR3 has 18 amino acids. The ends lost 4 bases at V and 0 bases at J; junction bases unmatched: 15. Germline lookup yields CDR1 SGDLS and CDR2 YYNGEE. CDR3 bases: TGTGCCAGCAGCCGGGGGCAGGGGGGGTCCCTAATGAACACTGAAGCTTTCTTT. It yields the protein CASSRGQGGSLMNTEAFF.

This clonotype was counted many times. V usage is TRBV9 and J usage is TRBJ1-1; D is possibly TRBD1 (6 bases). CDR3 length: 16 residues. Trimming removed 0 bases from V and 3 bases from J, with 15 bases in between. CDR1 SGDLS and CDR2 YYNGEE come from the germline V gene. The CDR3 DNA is TGTGCCAGCAGCGTAGGAGGTTGGGGGCAGGACACTGAAGCTTTCTTT. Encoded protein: CASSVGGWGQDTEAFF.

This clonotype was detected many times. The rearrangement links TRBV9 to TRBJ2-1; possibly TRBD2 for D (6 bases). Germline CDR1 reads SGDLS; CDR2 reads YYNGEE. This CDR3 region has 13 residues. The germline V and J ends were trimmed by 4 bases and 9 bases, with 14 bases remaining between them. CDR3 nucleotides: TGTGCCAGCAGCCCTCCCCAGGAGGGTGAGCAGTTCTTC. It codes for CASSPPQEGEQFF. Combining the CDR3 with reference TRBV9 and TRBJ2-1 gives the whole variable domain DSGVTQTPKHLITATGQRVTLRCSPRSGDLSVYWYQQSLDQGLQFLIQYYNGEERAKGNILERFSAQQFPDLHSELNLSSLELGDSALYFCASSPPQEGEQFFGPGTRLTVL.

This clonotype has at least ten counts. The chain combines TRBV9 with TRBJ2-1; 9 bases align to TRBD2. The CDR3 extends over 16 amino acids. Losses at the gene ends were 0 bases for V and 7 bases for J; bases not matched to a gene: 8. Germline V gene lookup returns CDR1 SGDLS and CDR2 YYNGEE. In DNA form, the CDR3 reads TGTGCCAGCAGCGTAGGTCCAGCGGGGGGAGGAAATGAGCAGTTCTTC. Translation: CASSVGPAGGGNEQFF.

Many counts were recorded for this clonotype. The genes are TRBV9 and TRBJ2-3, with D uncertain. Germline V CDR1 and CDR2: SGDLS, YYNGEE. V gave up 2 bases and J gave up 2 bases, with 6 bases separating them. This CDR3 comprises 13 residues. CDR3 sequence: CASSVANTDTQYF. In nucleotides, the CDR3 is TGTGCCAGCAGCGTTGCTAACACAGATACGCAGTATTTT. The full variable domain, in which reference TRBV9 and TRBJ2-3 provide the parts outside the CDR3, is DSGVTQTPKHLITATGQRVTLRCSPRSGDLSVYWYQQSLDQGLQFLIQYYNGEERAKGNILERFSAQQFPDLHSELNLSSLELGDSALYFCASSVANTDTQYFGPGTRLTVL.